What follows are 4 T cell receptor beta chains derived from one specimen sequenced in a study of blood T cell repertoires in COVID-19 (dated by TCRdb to 2020 to 2022). Library preparation employed the immunoSEQ multiplex PCR assay. Entries here come from immuneACCESS through TCRdb and include only in-frame sequences with V and J called. Some clones fail to appear in such tables; in the studies checked, an unresolved V gene covers under half of the shortfall, and the cause of the remainder is unknown. This sample is represented by roughly 190,000 clones; 70% to 90% of them were singletons. The leading ten clones occupy around 4.8% of the sample. The sequencing input was peripheral blood. The origin of the receptors is a human donor in a cohort sampled during active COVID-19.

CDR3 coding DNA: TGTGCCAGCAGCCTACGGACAACTGGGGCCAACGTCCTGACTTTC. As protein: CASSLRTTGANVLTF. The chain combines TRBV7-9 with TRBJ2-6; tentative D call: TRBD1 (5 bases). The germline V and J ends were trimmed by 5 bases and 2 bases, with 10 bases remaining between them. The CDR3 runs 15 residues. Germline V CDR1 and CDR2: SEHNR, FQNEAQ (reference sequence).

The CDR3 bases are TGTGCCAGCAGTTTGGACACTGGCGGTGGCTACACCTTC. Translation gives CASSLDTGGGYTF. The J gene is TRBJ1-2, the V gene TRBV12-3 or TRBV12-4, with D possibly TRBD1 on 5 matching bases. CDR3 length: 13 amino acids. V gave up 3 bases and J gave up 7 bases, with 12 bases separating them.

V usage is TRBV9 and J usage is TRBJ2-1; 13 nucleotides agree with TRBD2. CDR1 is SGDLS, CDR2 YYNGEE, per germline. The CDR3 contains 18 residues. Trimming took 1 base from V and 7 from J; bases not matched to a gene: 11. CDR3 region: CASSVIRTSGGAGNEQFF. CDR3 DNA: TGTGCCAGCAGCGTAATTAGAACTAGCGGGGGGGCCGGTAATGAGCAGTTCTTC.

The genes are TRBV5-1 and TRBJ2-3, with a weak D call TRBD1 (6 bases). Deletions cut 3 bases from V and 2 bases from J, with 22 bases between. From germline, CDR1 is SGHRS and CDR2 YFSETQ. The CDR3 consists of 18 residues. CDR3 residues: CASSWTVSPGPATDTQYF. In nucleotides, the CDR3 is TGCGCCAGCAGCTGGACAGTTTCCCCCGGGCCCGCCACAGATACGCAGTATTTT.